A selection of T cell receptor beta chains follows, all from one sample in a study of T cells after yellow fever vaccination. TCRdb re-called the 5' RACE reads with MiXCR, one entry per CDR3 protein. The profile shows 120,000 or so distinct CDR3 sequences, roughly 15% of them singletons. The sample here was CD8+ T cells sorted from PBMCs, taken 5 days after the yellow fever booster vaccination. Receptors originate from a young man who received the YFV17D yellow fever vaccine. Both conserved end residues are part of each CDR3. The D gene is left open where the match is weak. For some rows the clone size is stated as once, few or many, or as a class when expanded; others skip it.

TRBV7-9	many	-	TRBJ2-7	CASSPGAYEQYF	TGTGCCAGCAGTCCCGGGGCCTACGAGCAGTACTTC
TRBV6-2/TRBV6-3	few	-	TRBJ2-7	CASGDSPYEQYF	TGTGCCAGCGGCGACAGCCCCTACGAGCAGTACTTC
TRBV5-1	few	-	TRBJ1-2	CASSIRGNYGYTF	TGCGCCAGCAGCATCAGGGGCAACTATGGCTACACCTTC
TRBV12-3/TRBV12-4	few	TRBD1	TRBJ2-3	CASSLTVYPGGIDTQYF	TGTGCCAGCAGTTTAACCGTATATCCAGGGGGCATAGATACGCAGTATTTT
TRBV4-1	-	-	TRBJ1-2	CASSLQGRSIHGYTF	TGCGCCAGCAGCCTTCAGGGGAGGAGTATCCATGGCTACACCTTC
TRBV20-1	few	-	TRBJ2-3	CSARLPGNRFTDTQYF	TGCAGTGCTAGACTCCCCGGGAACCGTTTCACAGATACGCAGTATTTT
TRBV6-1	few	-	TRBJ1-2	CASSEDPTYGYTF	TGTGCCAGCAGTGAAGACCCCACCTATGGCTACACCTTC
TRBV3-1	few	-	TRBJ2-1	CASSQARSPYNEQFF	TGTGCCAGCAGCCAAGCTAGGTCGCCCTACAATGAGCAGTTCTTC
TRBV27	-	TRBD2	TRBJ2-7	CASSTLAGGSSYEQYF	TGTGCCAGCAGCACCTTAGCGGGGGGAAGCTCCTACGAGCAGTACTTC
TRBV6-5	few	TRBD2	TRBJ2-2	CASSSPSERGWGTGELFF	TGTGCCAGCAGTTCTCCCTCGGAGCGGGGGTGGGGCACCGGGGAGCTGTTTTTT
TRBV19	-	TRBD1	TRBJ2-1	CASTAGTGGYNEQFF	TGTGCCAGTACCGCGGGGACAGGGGGCTACAATGAGCAGTTCTTC
TRBV7-9	few	TRBD1	TRBJ2-5	CASSHWTGGGQGYF	TGTGCCAGCAGCCACTGGACAGGGGGCGGACAAGGGTACTTC
TRBV5-5	-	-	TRBJ2-7	CASSFFLGYEQYF	TGTGCCAGCAGCTTTTTCCTCGGGTACGAGCAGTACTTC
TRBV12-3/TRBV12-4	few	-	TRBJ1-1	CASNKPGHLNTEAFF	TGTGCCAGCAATAAACCAGGTCATCTGAACACTGAAGCTTTCTTT
TRBV7-6	few	-	TRBJ2-3	CASSPVLAATDTQYF	TGTGCCAGCAGCCCGGTACTAGCAGCCACAGATACGCAGTATTTT
TRBV4-1	-	TRBD1	TRBJ1-4	CASSQLGQGTNEKLFF	TGCGCCAGCAGCCAACTCGGACAGGGCACTAATGAAAAACTGTTTTTT
TRBV5-4	-	TRBD1	TRBJ1-4	CASSLWTGGEKLFF	TGTGCCAGCAGCCTCTGGACAGGGGGTGAAAAACTGTTTTTT